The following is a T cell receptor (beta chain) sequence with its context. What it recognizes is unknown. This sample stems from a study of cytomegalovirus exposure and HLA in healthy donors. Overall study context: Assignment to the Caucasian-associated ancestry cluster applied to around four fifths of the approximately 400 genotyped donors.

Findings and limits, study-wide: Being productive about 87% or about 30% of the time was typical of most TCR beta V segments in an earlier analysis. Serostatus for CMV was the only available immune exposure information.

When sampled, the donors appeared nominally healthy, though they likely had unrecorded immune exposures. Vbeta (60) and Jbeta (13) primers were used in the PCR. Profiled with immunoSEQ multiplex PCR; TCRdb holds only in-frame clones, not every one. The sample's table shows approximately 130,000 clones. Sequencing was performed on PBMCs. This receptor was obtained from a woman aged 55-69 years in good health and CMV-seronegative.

DNA for the CDR3: TGTGCCAGCAGTGGGGACATATCCTACGAGCAGTACTTC. The encoded protein is CASSGDISYEQYF. The rearrangement links TRBV28 to TRBJ2-7; D may be TRBD1 (6 bases). This CDR3 region has 13 residues. Germline V gene sequence: CDR1 MDHEN, CDR2 SYDVKM. The ends were cut back, 5 bases at V and 1 base at J, with 9 bases in the middle.